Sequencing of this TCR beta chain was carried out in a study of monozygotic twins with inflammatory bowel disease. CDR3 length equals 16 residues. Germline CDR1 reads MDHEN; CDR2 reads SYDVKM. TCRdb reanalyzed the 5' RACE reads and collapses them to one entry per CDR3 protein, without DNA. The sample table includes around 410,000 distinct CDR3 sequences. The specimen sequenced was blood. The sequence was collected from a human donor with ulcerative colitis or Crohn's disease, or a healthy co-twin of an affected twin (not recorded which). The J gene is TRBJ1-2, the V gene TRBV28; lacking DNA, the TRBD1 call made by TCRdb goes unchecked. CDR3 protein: CASNERRDRVKYGYTF.